This record covers a single T cell receptor (beta chain). Its cognate antigen is unknown. The CDR3 end is not reached by the read, which stops 3 residues before it; the germline J gene fills it in. These data belong to a study of Tregs in tolerant kidney transplant recipients. Whole-study results and caveats: No direct test of biological reproducibility was done here.

Mixed chimerism was transient after nonmyeloablative marrow transplants from related graft donors. Clones were read by immunoSEQ multiplex PCR, and TCRdb kept only the in-frame ones, dropping some. The table for this sample gives some 15,000 clones. There are 18 residues in the CDR3. The germline V gene encodes CDR1 SGHTA and CDR2 FQGNSA. With V trimmed by 0 bases and J by 0 bases, 3 bases remained unmatched. The material sequenced was CD4+ T cells from blood (PBMCs), taken 12 months after the transplant. This clonotype was sampled from a human patient who received a combined kidney and bone marrow transplant. The graft donor may have contributed some T cells. This chain connects TRBV7-2 to TRBJ2-4; 12 bases line up with TRBD2. The CDR3 loop reads CASSLALAGGLAKNIQYF. The covered CDR3 bases are TGTGCCAGCAGCTTAGCCCTAGCGGGAGGGCTAGCCAAAAACATT.